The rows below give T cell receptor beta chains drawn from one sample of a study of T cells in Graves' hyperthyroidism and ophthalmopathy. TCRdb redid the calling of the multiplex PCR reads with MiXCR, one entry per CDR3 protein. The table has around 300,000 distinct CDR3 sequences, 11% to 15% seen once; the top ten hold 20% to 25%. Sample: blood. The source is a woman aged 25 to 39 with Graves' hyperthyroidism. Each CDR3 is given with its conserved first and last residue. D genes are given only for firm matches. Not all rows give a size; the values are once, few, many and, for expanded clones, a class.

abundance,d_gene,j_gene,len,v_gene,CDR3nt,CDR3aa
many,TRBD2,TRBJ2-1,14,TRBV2,TGTGCCAGCAGTCTAGCGGGAGGCCTGAGTGAGCAGTTCTTC,CASSLAGGLSEQFF
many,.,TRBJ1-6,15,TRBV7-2,TGTGCCAGCAGCTTATTAAGGGGGGAGAATTCACCCCTCCACTTT,CASSLLRGENSPLHF
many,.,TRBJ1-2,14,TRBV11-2,TGTGCCAGCAGCTTGGGAGACCCAACCGCTAGCTACACCTTC,CASSLGDPTASYTF
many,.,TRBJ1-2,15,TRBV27,TGTGCCACATTTTGGTTGGGGGACCCTAACTATGGCTACACCTTC,CATFWLGDPNYGYTF
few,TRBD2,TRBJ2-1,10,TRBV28,TGCGGAAGCGGGGACAATGAGCAGTTCTTC,CGSGDNEQFF
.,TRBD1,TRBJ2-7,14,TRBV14,TGTGCCAGCAGCCCCGGGACAGGAATCTACGAGCAGTACTTC,CASSPGTGIYEQYF
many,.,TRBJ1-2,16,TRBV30,TGTGCCTGGTGGAGGGACATCCGAGAGAGATTCTATGGCTACACCTTC,CAWWRDIRERFYGYTF
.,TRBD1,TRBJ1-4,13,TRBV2,TGTGCCGGCAGTCGGGACAGGGAGGAAAAACTGTTTTTT,CAGSRDREEKLFF
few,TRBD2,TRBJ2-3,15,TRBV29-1,TGCAGCGCAGCCGGGACTAGCGGTTTCACAGATACGCAGTATTTT,CSAAGTSGFTDTQYF
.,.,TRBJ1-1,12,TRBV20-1,TGCAGTGCCCACCGCCGGGACTTTGAAGCTTTCTTT,CSAHRRDFEAFF
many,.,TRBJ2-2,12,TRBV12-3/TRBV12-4,TGTGCCAGCAGGGAGAACACCGGGGAGCTGTTTTTT,CASRENTGELFF
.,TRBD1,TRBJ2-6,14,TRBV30,TGTGCCGTCTACAGGGGGGCTGGGGCCAACGTCCTGACTTTC,CAVYRGAGANVLTF
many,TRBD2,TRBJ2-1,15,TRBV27,TGTGCCAGCAGTTTAGGACTAGCGGGAGTTAATGAGCAGTTCTTC,CASSLGLAGVNEQFF
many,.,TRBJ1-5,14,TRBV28,TGTGCCAGCAGTTTCCCGGGGACGTACCAGCCCCAGCATTTT,CASSFPGTYQPQHF
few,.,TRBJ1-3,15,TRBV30,TGTGCCTGGAACCTGAAGGGAAGCTCTGGAAACACCATATATTTT,CAWNLKGSSGNTIYF
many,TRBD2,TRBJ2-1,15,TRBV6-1,TGTGCCAGCAGTGGACGACAGCGGGACTACAATGAGCAGTTCTTC,CASSGRQRDYNEQFF
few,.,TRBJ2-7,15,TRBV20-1,TGCAGTGCTAGAGGGGGACGACAGCCTGGCTACGAGCAGTACTTC,CSARGGRQPGYEQYF
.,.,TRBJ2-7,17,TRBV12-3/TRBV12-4,TGTGCCAGCGCAGGTGGTGGTAGCGGAGTGGGGCCTATCGAGCAGTACTTC,CASAGGGSGVGPIEQYF
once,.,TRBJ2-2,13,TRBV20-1,TGCAGTGCTAGAGACCCCCGGGTCGGGGAGCTGTTTTTT,CSARDPRVGELFF
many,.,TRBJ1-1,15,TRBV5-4,TGTGCCAGCAGCCCGTGGGGGGGCATGAACACTGAAGCTTTCTTT,CASSPWGGMNTEAFF
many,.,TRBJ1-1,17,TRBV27,TGTGCCAGCAGTTTATTCTGGTCAGAAAGCATGAACACTGAAGCTTTCTTT,CASSLFWSESMNTEAFF
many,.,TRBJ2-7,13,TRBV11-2,TGTGCCAGCAGCCTCACGGAAGCCTACGAGCAGTACTTC,CASSLTEAYEQYF
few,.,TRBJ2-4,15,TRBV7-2,TGTGCCAGCAGCCTCCTCCCGGGGGTCAAAAACATTCAGTACTTC,CASSLLPGVKNIQYF
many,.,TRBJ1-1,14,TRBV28,TGTGCCAGCAGGGGGGGGGGGTCGAACACTGAAGCTTTCTTT,CASRGGGSNTEAFF
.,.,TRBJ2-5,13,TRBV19,TGTGCCAGTAGTACTGACAGGCAAGAGACCCAGTACTTC,CASSTDRQETQYF
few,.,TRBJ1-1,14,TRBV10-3,TGTGCCATCAGTGAGACAGGTTTGAACACTGAAGCTTTCTTT,CAISETGLNTEAFF
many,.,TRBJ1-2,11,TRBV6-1,TGTGCCAGCACCAGGCGGGATGGCTACACCTTC,CASTRRDGYTF
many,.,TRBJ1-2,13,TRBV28,TGTGCCAGCAACAACGAGAGGACAGCTGGCTACACCTTC,CASNNERTAGYTF
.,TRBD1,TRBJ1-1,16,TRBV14,TGTGCCAGCAGCCAACGACAGGGGGCCCGGAACACTGAAGCTTTCTTT,CASSQRQGARNTEAFF
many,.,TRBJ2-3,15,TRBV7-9,TGTGCCAGCAGCCAGTTCCTAGACCGCCCAGATACGCAGTATTTT,CASSQFLDRPDTQYF
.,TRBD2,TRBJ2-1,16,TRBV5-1,TGCGCCAGCAGCCCCTTGAGCGGGAACTCCTACAATGAGCAGTTCTTC,CASSPLSGNSYNEQFF
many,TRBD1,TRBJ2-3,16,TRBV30,TGTGCCTGTACAGGGGTCGCACCCAAGAGCACAGATACGCAGTATTTT,CACTGVAPKSTDTQYF
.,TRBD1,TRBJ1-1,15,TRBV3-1,TGTGCCAGCAGCCCGCCGGACAGGGAGGACACTGAAGCTTTCTTT,CASSPPDREDTEAFF
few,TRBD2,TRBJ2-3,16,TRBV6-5,TGTGCCAGCAGTTACTCGAAACTAGCGGGAGCAGATACGCAGTATTTT,CASSYSKLAGADTQYF
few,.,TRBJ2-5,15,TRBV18,TGTGCCAGCTCACCACCGTCAGGGCTTAAAGAGACCCAGTACTTC,CASSPPSGLKETQYF
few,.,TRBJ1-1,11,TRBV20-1,TGCAGTGCTAAGGTGAACACTGAAGCTTTCTTT,CSAKVNTEAFF
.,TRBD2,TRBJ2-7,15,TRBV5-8,TGTGCCAGCAGCTCCGGACTAGCGGGAGAGGGAGAGCAGTACTTC,CASSSGLAGEGEQYF
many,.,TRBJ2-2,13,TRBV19,TGTGCCAGTAGTATAGATCGGTCTGGGGAGCTGTTTTTT,CASSIDRSGELFF
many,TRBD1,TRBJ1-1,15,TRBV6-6,TGTGCCAGCAGTTCCTCGACAGGGGCGAACACTGAAGCTTTCTTT,CASSSSTGANTEAFF
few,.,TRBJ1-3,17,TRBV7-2,TGTGCCAGCAGTTCAGGTGGTGGGTCAGTGGGAGGAGACACCATATATTTT,CASSSGGGSVGGDTIYF
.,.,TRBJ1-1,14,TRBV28,TGTGCCATCATAACCACCGGGGGGCGTCCTGAAGCTTTCTTT,CAIITTGGRPEAFF
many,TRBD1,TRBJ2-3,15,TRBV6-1,TGTGCCAGCAGTGAAGCGCTGACAGGGTCAGATACGCAGTATTTT,CASSEALTGSDTQYF
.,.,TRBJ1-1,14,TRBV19,TGTGCCAGTAGTGCGACAGGCGGGGGCACTGAAGCTTTCTTT,CASSATGGGTEAFF
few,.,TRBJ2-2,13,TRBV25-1,TGTGCCAGCAGTGACGCTTACACCGGGGAGCTGTTTTTT,CASSDAYTGELFF
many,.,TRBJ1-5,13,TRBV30,TGTGCCTGGAGTCCCGGGTATAATCAGCCCCAGCATTTT,CAWSPGYNQPQHF
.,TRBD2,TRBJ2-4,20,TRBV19,TGTGCCAGTAGTACTTCCCTGACTAGCGGGAGGGTGTCGGCCAAAAACATTCAGTACTTC,CASSTSLTSGRVSAKNIQYF
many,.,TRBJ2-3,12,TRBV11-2,TGTGCCAGCAGCTTAGATTCGGGTACGCAGTATTTT,CASSLDSGTQYF
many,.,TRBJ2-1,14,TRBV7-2,TGTGCCAGCAGCTTACTACTAGCACACAATGAGCAGTTCTTC,CASSLLLAHNEQFF
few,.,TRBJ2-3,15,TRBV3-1,TGTGCCAGCAGCCAGCCTGAGGGGGGCACAGATACGCAGTATTTT,CASSQPEGGTDTQYF
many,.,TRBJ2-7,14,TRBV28,TGTGCCAGCAGTTTATTAGGGGACGTCTACGAGCAGTACTTC,CASSLLGDVYEQYF
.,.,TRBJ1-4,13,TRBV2,TGTGCCAGTAGACAGCTTCCTAATGAAAAACTGTTTTTT,CASRQLPNEKLFF
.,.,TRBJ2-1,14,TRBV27,TGTGCCAGCACCCTGGCGGCCGGGTACAATGAGCAGTTCTTC,CASTLAAGYNEQFF
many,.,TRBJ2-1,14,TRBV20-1,TGCAGTGCTAGGGCAAGGCCTACCTTGGATGAGCAGTTCTTC,CSARARPTLDEQFF
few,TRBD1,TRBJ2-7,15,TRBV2,TGTGCCAGCGTCTTACCGGGACAGGGTTCTAACGAGCAGTACTTC,CASVLPGQGSNEQYF
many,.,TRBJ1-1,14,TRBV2,TGTGCCAGCAGTACAGACAGCCGAAGAACTGAAGCTTTCTTT,CASSTDSRRTEAFF
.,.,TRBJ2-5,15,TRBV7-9,TGTGCCAGCTTAAGTCGGTGGGGGAAACTAGAGACCCAGTACTTC,CASLSRWGKLETQYF
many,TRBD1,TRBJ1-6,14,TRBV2,TGTGCCAGCAGCCCGACAGGGGGCGAATCACCCCTCCACTTT,CASSPTGGESPLHF